This TCR beta chain was observed in a study of T cell changes during pregnancy in multiple sclerosis. Sequenced by immunoSEQ multiplex PCR; TCRdb stores in-frame clones only, minus some. The table records around 96,000 clones, around 93% of them present only once. V lost 6 bases to trimming and J lost 3 bases; unmatched junction nucleotides: 8. This CDR3 spans 16 amino acids. Germline V gene sequence: CDR1 MNHNY, CDR2 SVGAGI (reference sequence). The genes are TRBV6-6 and TRBJ1-1; 12 nucleotides agree with TRBD1. The sample in question was peripheral blood, obtained in the third trimester of pregnancy. The TCR comes from a female donor with multiple sclerosis, enrolled in a pregnancy study. The CDR3 DNA reads TGTGCCAGCAGAGCGGGACAGGGGGCGGCGGACACTGAAGCTTTCTTT. Its protein is CASRAGQGAADTEAFF.